The rows below give T cell receptor beta chains drawn from one sample of a study of Graves' ophthalmopathy and Graves' hyperthyroidism. TCRdb used MiXCR to reprocess the multiplex PCR reads, holding one entry per CDR3 protein. The sample contains around 400,000 distinct CDR3 sequences, under 25% of which appear only once. Material: peripheral blood. Receptors originate from a woman aged 18-29 years with stable Graves' hyperthyroidism. Each CDR3 is given with its conserved first and last residue. The order of the fields is V gene, J gene, CDR3 protein.

V gene: TRBV28
J gene: TRBJ2-5
CDR3 protein: CASSPLLLYQETQYF

V gene: TRBV28
J gene: TRBJ1-5
CDR3 protein: CASSYLRGHQPQHF

V gene: TRBV12-3/TRBV12-4
J gene: TRBJ1-1
CDR3 protein: CASSFWEGTEAFF

V gene: TRBV6-5
J gene: TRBJ1-2
CDR3 protein: CASSYGGVYGYTF

V gene: TRBV12-3/TRBV12-4
J gene: TRBJ2-5
CDR3 protein: CASSFRTSGETQYF

V gene: TRBV28
J gene: TRBJ2-6
CDR3 protein: CASSFRLFRVFPHSGANVLTF

V gene: TRBV19
J gene: TRBJ1-2
CDR3 protein: CASSTPGGLDYGYTF

V gene: TRBV5-8
J gene: TRBJ2-3
CDR3 protein: CASSFWDPDTQYF

V gene: TRBV28
J gene: TRBJ2-7
CDR3 protein: CASSTGQEHYEQYF

V gene: TRBV6-5
J gene: TRBJ1-1
CDR3 protein: CASSYSHRLMNTEAFF

V gene: TRBV6-1
J gene: TRBJ1-5
CDR3 protein: CASSEPDRGRQPQHF

V gene: TRBV2
J gene: TRBJ1-2
CDR3 protein: CASSQDRNLGYTF

V gene: TRBV11-1
J gene: TRBJ2-5
CDR3 protein: CASSYTGEETQYF

V gene: TRBV24-1
J gene: TRBJ1-2
CDR3 protein: CATSESWSGYTF

V gene: TRBV6-1
J gene: TRBJ1-5
CDR3 protein: CASSEGGQGSAQPQHF

V gene: TRBV20-1
J gene: TRBJ1-2
CDR3 protein: CSARDDTGNGYTF

V gene: TRBV9
J gene: TRBJ1-2
CDR3 protein: CASSVVTGRGYTF